Presented here are 19 T cell receptor beta chains from one specimen sequenced in a study of blood T cells in healthy people across ages. Primers used in a second PCR of roughly 7 to 11 cycles were a sample-barcoded 5' primer and a J-beta primer mix. MiXCR, applied by TCRdb to the 5' RACE reads, yields one record per CDR3 protein. The sample has 730,000 or so distinct CDR3 sequences, about 40% seen once. The material sequenced was blood. These receptors came from a woman aged 60 to 75 in good health.

CDR3 amino acids: CASSMGLAGGSGETQYF. Written as DNA, the CDR3 is TGTGCCAGCAGCATGGGACTAGCGGGGGGAAGTGGTGAGACCCAGTACTTC. This chain uses TRBV7-3 with TRBJ2-7; TRBD2 matches 15 bases. TRBJ2-5 explains the end of the DNA better; the J call may be wrong. This CDR3 region has 17 residues. Germline assignment: CDR1 SGHTA and CDR2 FQGTGA.

The chain carries TRBV20-1 and TRBJ2-3; TRBD2 agrees at 7 bases. This CDR3 is built from 16 residues. V lost 0 bases to trimming and J lost 6 bases; unmatched junction nucleotides: 12. Germline V gene lookup returns CDR1 DFQATT and CDR2 SNEGSKA (reference sequence). CDR3 DNA sequence: TGCAGTGCTAGAGATGTAAAACTAGCGCAGGCGGATACGCAGTATTTT. Protein sequence: CSARDVKLAQADTQYF.

This clonotype has more than one count but fewer than ten. V usage is TRBV3-1 and J usage is TRBJ2-1, with unresolved D. The CDR3 contains 15 residues. The V gene lost 1 base and the J gene lost 4 bases, with 11 bases spanning the gap. The germline V gene has CDR1 LGHDT and CDR2 YNNKEL (reference sequence). The CDR3: CASSQVGLLYNEQFF. CDR3 bases: TGTGCCAGCAGCCAAGTCGGCCTACTATACAATGAGCAGTTCTTC.

Regarding this clonotype: Possible read error: a much larger clone is one base away. The chain uses TRBV29-1 and TRBJ2-1, with 10 positions matching TRBD2. The J call may be in error: the DNA end matches TRBJ2-7 better. Germline CDR1 reads SQVTM; CDR2 reads ANQGSEA. This CDR3 is built from 14 residues. The CDR3 is CSVGLAGADNEQYF. For the CDR3, the DNA is TGCAGCGTTGGGCTAGCGGGGGCTGACAATGAGCAGTACTTC.

The chain carries TRBV5-6 and TRBJ2-7, with 7 bases identical to TRBD2. The CDR3 runs to 16 residues. Germline assignment: CDR1 SGHDT and CDR2 YYEEEE. V lost 0 bases to trimming and J lost 2 bases; unmatched junction nucleotides: 8. The CDR3 reads CASSLGAGTAAYEQYF. The CDR3 DNA sequence: TGTGCCAGCAGCTTGGGAGCGGGGACTGCAGCCTACGAGCAGTACTTC. Full variable domain (remainder filled in from reference TRBV5-6 and TRBJ2-7): DAGVTQSPTHLIKTRGQQVTLRCSPKSGHDTVSWYQQALGQGPQFIFQYYEEEERQRGNFPDRFSGHQFPNYSSELNVNALLLGDSALYLCASSLGAGTAAYEQYFGPGTRLTVT.

There are many counts of this clonotype. The rearrangement links TRBV5-1 to TRBJ2-1; 12 bases fit TRBD1. The junction had 5 bases not matched to a gene; V was cut back by 4 bases and J by 0 bases. Germline V gives CDR1 SGHRS, CDR2 YFSETQ. The CDR3 covers 17 residues. The CDR3 nucleotides are TGCGCCAGCAGCCCCCGGGACAGGGGGCGCTCCTACAATGAGCAGTTCTTC. The encoded protein is CASSPRDRGRSYNEQFF.

This chain uses TRBV30 with TRBJ2-1; D call uncertain. V was shortened by 0 bases and J by 6 bases, with 15 bases between the two germline ends. The CDR3 covers 15 residues. Looked up from germline, CDR1 is GTSNPN and CDR2 is SVGIG (reference sequence). The CDR3 coding sequence is TGTGCCTGGAGTGTACAACTTAGTAATGGCAATGAGCAGTTCTTC. It is translated as CAWSVQLSNGNEQFF.

This chain links TRBV12-3 or TRBV12-4 with TRBJ2-3; 11 bases match TRBD2. The CDR3 consists of 16 residues. Losses at the gene ends were 6 bases for V and 3 bases for J; bases not matched to a gene: 8. CDR3 sequence (DNA): TGTGCCAGCAGCCCCTATAGCGGGGGGGCAACAGATACGCAGTATTTT. It codes for CASSPYSGGATDTQYF.

The chain couples TRBV20-1 to TRBJ1-1; 8 bases fit TRBD1. The CDR3 has 14 residues. Looked up from germline, CDR1 is DFQATT and CDR2 is SNEGSKA (reference sequence). V shed 3 bases and J 1 base; nucleotides not matched to a gene: 4. The CDR3 nucleotides read TGCAGTGCTAGGGACAGGGTTCGGAACACTGAAGCTTTCTTT. As protein: CSARDRVRNTEAFF.

The V gene is TRBV20-1, the J gene TRBJ2-1; 9 bases line up with TRBD2. The germline CDR1 and CDR2 sequences are DFQATT and SNEGSKA (reference sequence). Germline trimming cut 5 bases from V and 6 bases from J; bases unmatched to any gene: 8. The CDR3 has 14 amino acids. The DNA of the CDR3 is TGCAGTGCTCATAGCGGGGGTAACTCCAATGAGCAGTTCTTC. Its protein is CSAHSGGNSNEQFF.

In its sample, this clonotype was seen once. The chain is built from TRBV29-1 and TRBJ1-2; D gene unclear. This CDR3 is built from 12 residues. Per the germline V gene, CDR1 is SQVTM and CDR2 is ANQGSEA. V dropped 0 bases and J dropped 3 bases, with 5 bases sitting between them. Here the CDR3 DNA reads TGCAGCGTTGAAGATCCCTACTATGGCTACACCTTC. Translating it yields CSVEDPYYGYTF.

This chain joins TRBV20-1 and TRBJ2-7; D unclear. The CDR3 extends over 14 amino acids. Germline values: CDR1 DFQATT, CDR2 SNEGSKA (reference sequence). Between the trimmed V and J ends, which lost 8 bases and 2 bases, there was a span of 19 bases. Written as DNA, the CDR3 is TGCAGTTCTCGCGATCGGGTAAACGCCTACGAGCAGTACTTC. This translates into CSSRDRVNAYEQYF.

The J gene is TRBJ2-4, the V gene TRBV6-2 or TRBV6-3; 10 nucleotides line up with TRBD2. Gene TRBJ2-7 matches the end of the DNA better, so the J call may be wrong. This CDR3 has 15 amino acids. CDR1 MNHEY and CDR2 SVGEGT come from the germline V gene. In DNA form, the CDR3 reads TGTGCCAGCAGTCTAGCGGGAGCGGAACCCTACGAGCAGTACTTC. Its translation: CASSLAGAEPYEQYF.

V gene TRBV5-1 combines with J gene TRBJ2-1; TRBD1 matches 11 bases. Trimming at V came to 0 bases and at J to 3 bases, leaving 2 bases not matched to a gene. The CDR3 is 16 residues long. Germline V gene data show CDR1 as SGHRS and CDR2 as YFSETQ. In DNA form, the CDR3 reads TGCGCCAGCAGCTTGGCCGGGACAGGGGGCTACAATGAGCAGTTCTTC. Translating it yields CASSLAGTGGYNEQFF.

The chain couples TRBV3-1 to TRBJ2-3; D is unresolved. The length of the CDR3 is 14 residues. The V and J ends lost 1 base and 5 bases respectively, with 10 bases between them. Germline V gene data show CDR1 as LGHDT and CDR2 as YNNKEL (reference sequence). CDR3 sequence (DNA): TGTGCCAGCAGCCAAGGTGGGTTGGGAGATACGCAGTATTTT. This codes for CASSQGGLGDTQYF.

As to this clonotype: At one end the junction does not follow the germline gene, possibly because of a read error. The chain has TRBV12-3 or TRBV12-4 and TRBJ1-5; 11 bases are shared with TRBD1. The CDR3 sequence is 16 residues long. DNA for the CDR3: TGTACCAGCAAACCCGGGGGACAGGGGGTCAATCAGCCCCAGCATTTT. As protein: CTSKPGGQGVNQPQHF.

This clonotype was counted between two and nine times. In nucleotides, the CDR3 is TGTGCCAGCAGCCTCGACATGGCAGAGACCCAGTACTTC. It yields the protein CASSLDMAETQYF. The genes are TRBV7-9 and TRBJ2-5; D is undetermined. The CDR3 contains 13 residues. The ends were cut back, 5 bases at V and 4 bases at J, with 11 bases in the middle. CDR1 SEHNR and CDR2 FQNEAQ come from the germline V gene (reference sequence).

The chain combines TRBV7-9 with TRBJ1-4; D possibly corresponds to TRBD1 (5 bases). Trimming took off 5 bases at V and 1 base at J, with 14 bases between the two ends. The CDR3 consists of 16 residues. CDR1 is SEHNR, CDR2 FQNEAQ, per germline (reference sequence). This chain's CDR3 is CASSLTEGLTNEKLFF. CDR3 nucleotide sequence: TGTGCCAGCAGCCTCACGGAGGGGCTAACTAATGAAAAACTGTTTTTT.

This chain links TRBV9 with TRBJ2-1; 7 bases map to TRBD1. The V gene end was trimmed by 3 bases and the J gene end by 4 bases; junction bases not matched to a gene: 7. There are 15 residues in the CDR3. In germline, CDR1 is SGDLS, CDR2 YYNGEE. This CDR3 is CASSDRGNLYNEQFF. The DNA for the CDR3 is TGTGCCAGCAGCGACAGGGGAAACCTTTACAATGAGCAGTTCTTC.